Below, one T cell receptor (beta chain) is given with its context. Its antigen is undetermined. A library of TCRbeta sequences, prepared with unique molecular identifiers, was generated. TCRdb ran MiXCR on the PCR reads and lists one entry per CDR3 protein. The top ten clones hold around 15% of a sample with more than 500,000 distinct CDR3 sequences, about an eighth of them seen once. V was cut by 3 bases and J by 0 bases, with 9 bases left in between. This CDR3 has 15 residues. The data were obtained in a study of T-cell reconstitution after alpha-beta-depleted transplantation in children. Overall study results and limits: Recipient T cells and thymic progenitors that survived gave rise to the high TCRbeta diversity observed at day 60 in some patients. Reported findings indicate that, about two months after transplant, alpha-beta T cells came from several hundred expanded clones, which were derived from non-depleted graft cells. Among T cells one year after transplant, newly produced cells accounted for most counts and diversity.

This chain links TRBV12-3 or TRBV12-4 with TRBJ2-4; unclear D gene. This TCR was sampled from a female patient aged 2 to 10 who had a stem cell transplant for aplastic anemia, so the T cells may come from the graft donor. This material consisted of PBMCs, mostly from graft donor cells, taken 180 days after TCRalphabeta/CD19-depleted stem cell transplant. This CDR3 reads CASSFNTLAKNIQYF. The CDR3 DNA reads as TGTGCCAGCAGTTTCAATACTCTAGCCAAAAACATTCAGTACTTC.